Shown below are 24 T cell receptor beta chains from a single sample sequenced in a study of blood T cell repertoires in COVID-19. This table comes from immunoSEQ multiplex PCR, and its TCRdb copy is limited to in-frame clones, with some not included. Of approximately 290,000 clones in the sample, approximately 90% were seen once. The sample comprised peripheral blood. The receptors originated from a man aged 25 to 40 with acute or convalescent COVID-19.

The genes are TRBV7-3 and TRBJ2-2; 10 bases are a match to TRBD1. J gave up 5 bases and V 2 bases, and 2 bases lay outside the gene matches. This CDR3 has 15 amino acids. The V gene's germline CDR1 is SGHTA and CDR2 FQGTGA. The CDR3 here is CASSLGTGATGELFF. CDR3 sequence (DNA): TGTGCCAGCAGCTTAGGGACAGGGGCGACCGGGGAGCTGTTTTTT.

The chain carries TRBV5-4 and TRBJ1-6; possibly TRBD1 for D (5 bases). Germline V gene lookup returns CDR1 SGHNT and CDR2 YYREEE (reference sequence). V gave up 2 bases and J gave up 7 bases, with 13 bases separating them. The CDR3 length is 15 residues. The CDR3 nucleotides are TGTGCCAGCAGCTTCACCGCAGGGAAGAATTCACCCCTCCACTTT. Protein sequence: CASSFTAGKNSPLHF.

V gene TRBV9 combines with J gene TRBJ2-7; 9 nucleotides line up with TRBD1. Germline V gives CDR1 SGDLS, CDR2 YYNGEE. This CDR3 is 15 amino acids long. V was pared by 0 bases and J by 3 bases, with 4 bases of the junction left unmatched. CDR3 DNA: TGTGCCAGCAGCGTAGGATCGACAGGGGGCTACGAGCAGTACTTC. This translates into CASSVGSTGGYEQYF.

J is TRBJ1-6 and V is TRBV7-9; a weak D match, TRBD1 (5 bases). Trimming cost V 5 bases and J 7 bases, with 15 bases left between them. The CDR3 is made up of 15 amino acids. Germline CDR1 SEHNR, CDR2 FQNEAQ (reference sequence). In nucleotides, the CDR3 is TGTGCCAGCAGCCCCTTTGGGAGGGACAATTCACCCCTCCACTTT. Protein product: CASSPFGRDNSPLHF.

This chain connects TRBV15 to TRBJ1-2; 8 bases agree with TRBD1. Germline V gene data show CDR1 as LNHNV and CDR2 as YYDKDF (reference sequence). Germline trimming cut 0 bases from V and 4 bases from J; bases unmatched to any gene: 7. This CDR3 region has 16 residues. This CDR3 reads CATSRDPQGGVYGYTF. In nucleotides, the CDR3 is TGTGCCACCAGCAGAGACCCACAGGGGGGGGTCTATGGCTACACCTTC.

V and J are TRBV27 and TRBJ2-7; a weak D match, TRBD1 (7 bases). The V end was cut by 4 bases, the J end by 13 bases, with 14 bases between. Germline-derived CDR1 and CDR2 are MNHEY and SMNVEV (reference sequence). The CDR3 runs to 11 residues. CDR3 residues: CASSWRGQLYF. The CDR3 nucleotides are TGTGCCAGCAGTTGGCGGGGACAGCTCTACTTC.

The rearrangement joins TRBV2 to TRBJ1-6, with D uncertain. The CDR3 sequence is 12 residues long. From germline, CDR1 is SNHLY and CDR2 FYNNEI. V was pared by 4 bases and J by 7 bases, with 5 bases between. The CDR3 nucleotides read TGTGCCAGCAGTGTCACAAATTCACCCCTCCACTTT. It specifies CASSVTNSPLHF.

This clone has just one count. This chain connects TRBV12-5 to TRBJ1-4; 7 bases match TRBD1. The CDR3 extends over 14 amino acids. After removal of 1 base from V and 8 bases from J, the junction contained 4 bases not matched to a gene. Germline values: CDR1 LGHNT, CDR2 FRNRAP. In DNA, the CDR3 is TGTGCTAGTGGTTTGGACGGGACAGTCGAAAAACTGTTTTTT. Amino acids: CASGLDGTVEKLFF.

This clone has just one count. The rearrangement uses TRBV5-1 and TRBJ2-3; possibly TRBD2 for D (5 bases). V shed 0 bases and J shed 5 bases, with 7 bases lying between them. The CDR3 contains 13 residues. CDR1 is SGHRS, CDR2 YFSETQ, per germline. The CDR3, as DNA: TGCGCCAGCAGCTTGGCCGGGGAAGATACGCAGTATTTT. Its protein is CASSLAGEDTQYF.

CDR3 DNA sequence: TGTGCCAGCAGGCAAGAGGGACAAATGAACACTGAAGCTTTCTTT. It is translated as CASRQEGQMNTEAFF. This chain links TRBV2 with TRBJ1-1; a weak D match, TRBD1 (6 bases). The CDR3 is 15 residues long. Germline V CDR1 and CDR2: SNHLY, FYNNEI. Trimming stripped 6 bases from V and 0 bases from J, with 14 bases between.

The CDR3, as DNA: TGTGCCAGCAGCCCCAGCCCGCCAGGGGGATTTGGCTACACCTTC. Protein product: CASSPSPPGGFGYTF. The chain uses TRBV7-2 and TRBJ1-2, with 7 positions matching TRBD1. The germline V gene encodes CDR1 SGHTA and CDR2 FQGNSA. This CDR3 has 15 amino acids. The ends lost 5 bases at V and 7 bases at J; junction bases unmatched: 13.

CDR3 sequence: CASRNPGGHNQPQHF. The DNA for the CDR3 is TGTGCCAGCAGAAATCCAGGGGGTCACAATCAGCCCCAGCATTTT. The chain links TRBV6-5 to TRBJ1-5; TRBD1 matches at 7 bases. Unmatched junction bases numbered 8, after V lost 6 bases and J lost 3 bases. Germline-derived CDR1 and CDR2 are MNHEY and SVGAGI. The CDR3 is 15 amino acids.

The chain recombines TRBV2 with TRBJ1-2; 8 bases line up with TRBD1. In germline, CDR1 is SNHLY, CDR2 FYNNEI. Unmatched junction bases numbered 6, after V lost 6 bases and J lost 6 bases. The CDR3 is 13 residues long. The CDR3 region is CASRVRDRNGYTF. CDR3 nucleotides: TGTGCCAGCAGGGTCCGGGACAGGAATGGCTACACCTTC.

This sequence joins TRBV5-1 and TRBJ2-2; 7 bases are shared with TRBD1. The CDR3 has 15 amino acids. Germline V gives CDR1 SGHRS, CDR2 YFSETQ. Germline trimming cut 3 bases from V and 1 base from J; bases unmatched to any gene: 3. The CDR3 DNA reads TGCGCCAGCAGCTCCGGGACAGTGAACACCGGGGAGCTGTTTTTT. Protein product: CASSSGTVNTGELFF.

The chain uses TRBV30 and TRBJ2-5; 8 bases are shared with TRBD1. Trimming at V came to 0 bases and at J to 5 bases, leaving 8 bases not matched to a gene. This CDR3 is built from 15 residues. CDR1 GTSNPN and CDR2 SVGIG come from the germline V gene (reference sequence). This CDR3 reads CAWSVRQGAWETQYF. The CDR3 nucleotides are TGTGCCTGGAGTGTGCGTCAGGGGGCTTGGGAGACCCAGTACTTC.

The chain joins TRBV30 to TRBJ2-2; 9 nucleotides agree with TRBD1. The CDR3 spans 13 residues. Germline CDR1 GTSNPN, CDR2 SVGIG (reference sequence). The junction had 7 bases not matched to a gene; V was cut back by 7 bases and J by 7 bases. This CDR3 reads CALRQGGRGELFF. The CDR3 coding sequence is TGTGCCTTACGACAGGGGGGACGCGGGGAGCTGTTTTTT.

V usage is TRBV29-1 and J usage is TRBJ1-1; D might be TRBD1 (6 bases). CDR1 and CDR2 from the germline V gene are SQVTM and ANQGSEA. The CDR3 contains 12 residues. Trimming pared 6 bases from V and 4 bases from J, leaving 12 bases between. The CDR3 DNA reads as TGCAGCGTGAATCAGGGGAGCACTGAAGCTTTCTTT. This encodes CSVNQGSTEAFF.

The V call is TRBV6-5, the J call TRBJ1-1; D is unresolved. V lost 10 bases and J lost 4, with 16 bases in between. The CDR3 contains 13 residues. CDR1 is MNHEY, CDR2 SVGAGI, per germline. The CDR3 loop is CATRAHPPTEAFF. CDR3 DNA: TGTGCCACCCGTGCGCATCCACCCACTGAAGCTTTCTTT.

Only one count was recorded for this clone. J is TRBJ1-5 and V is TRBV4-1, with 10 bases identical to TRBD1. CDR3 length: 13 residues. Germline trimming cut 3 bases from V and 8 bases from J; bases unmatched to any gene: 1. Germline values: CDR1 MGHRA, CDR2 YSYEKL. The CDR3 loop reads CASSHGQGEPQHF. CDR3 bases: TGCGCCAGCAGCCACGGACAGGGGGAGCCCCAGCATTTT.

This clone has only a few counts. The V and J genes are TRBV10-3 and TRBJ2-1, with TRBD2 matching over 7 bases. With 2 bases clipped from V and 10 bases from J, the junction kept 8 bases outside the gene matches. The V gene's germline CDR1 is ENHRY and CDR2 SYGVKD. The CDR3 has 14 amino acids. The CDR3 DNA follows: TGTGCCATCAGTGAGGGACTAGGTAGGTCCGAGCAGTTCTTC. Amino acids: CAISEGLGRSEQFF.

The DNA of the CDR3 is TGTGCCAGCAGCGCACCGGGACAAACTGGAAACACCATATATTTT. This codes for CASSAPGQTGNTIYF. V usage is TRBV11-2 and J usage is TRBJ1-3; D is perhaps TRBD1 (6 bases). The CDR3 covers 15 residues. V lost 5 bases to trimming and J lost 2 bases, with 13 bases between them. Germline V lookup: CDR1 SGHAT, CDR2 FQNNGV.

The chain recombines TRBV19 with TRBJ1-5, with D unresolved. V was shortened by 1 base and J by 3 bases, with 10 bases between the two germline ends. The germline gives CDR1 LNHDA, CDR2 SQIVND (reference sequence). The length of the CDR3 is 15 residues. The CDR3 sequence: CASSIVGHTNQPQHF. The CDR3 DNA sequence: TGTGCCAGTAGTATAGTTGGTCACACCAATCAGCCCCAGCATTTT.

This chain joins TRBV7-9 and TRBJ2-7, with 12 positions matching TRBD2. The CDR3 sequence is 16 residues long. The trim removed 1 base at V and 3 bases at J, leaving 4 bases unmatched. Germline lookup yields CDR1 SEHNR and CDR2 FQNEAQ (reference sequence). CDR3 sequence reads: CASSLVLTSGSYEQYF. In nucleotides, the CDR3 is TGTGCCAGCAGCTTAGTTCTGACTAGCGGGAGCTACGAGCAGTACTTC.

The chain recombines TRBV7-8 with TRBJ2-3, with TRBD1 matching over 9 bases. This CDR3 contains 16 residues. The ends lost 5 bases at V and 2 bases at J; junction bases unmatched: 8. Germline V gene lookup returns CDR1 SGHVS and CDR2 FQNEAQ. The CDR3 coding sequence is TGTGCCAGCAGCGGCCGGGACAGGGTCTCCACAGATACGCAGTATTTT. Translated: CASSGRDRVSTDTQYF.